The source of this T cell receptor beta chain is a study of PD-1 blockade in classical Hodgkin lymphoma. Study-wide results and limits: Lower baseline TCR diversity marked trial partial responders and progressors.

Using immunoSEQ multiplex PCR, the repertoire was profiled, and TCRdb retains in-frame clones only, with some absent. The sample has some 23,000 clones; about three quarters are singletons. Regarding this clone: Its specificity is unknown.

The patients all showed relapse after autologous stem cell transplantation, while their brentuximab vedotin exposure varied. Trimming took 2 bases from V and 12 from J; bases not matched to a gene: 9. The CDR3 is made up of 14 amino acids. Germline CDR1 is LNHDA and CDR2 is SQIVND (reference sequence). The chain carries TRBV19 and TRBJ2-1; 8 nucleotides agree with TRBD2. This sequence was found in a human donor with classical Hodgkin lymphoma. The sequenced sample was peripheral blood mononuclear cells (PBMCs), obtained at baseline. This CDR3 reads CASSITSGGVRQFF. Here the CDR3 DNA reads TGTGCCAGTAGTATAACTAGCGGTGGGGTAAGGCAGTTCTTC.